Each of the 20 T cell receptor beta chains below was sequenced from the same sample in a study of cytomegalovirus exposure and HLA in healthy donors (dated by TCRdb to about 2017). The library was generated by the immunoSEQ multiplex PCR assay. A mixture of 60 forward primers for TCR Vbeta segments and 13 reverse primers for TCR Jbeta segments was used in the multiplex PCR. Sourced from immuneACCESS, this table was stored by TCRdb with only in-frame sequences that have V and J called. A share of the clones is absent; for the studies checked, an unresolved V gene accounts for under half, and the remainder has no known explanation. The sample table lists about 140,000 clones, around 79% of them with a count of one. In total, the top ten clones hold about 3.1% of the sample. The sequenced sample was PBMCs. Receptors originate from a female donor in good health and CMV-seronegative.

Details on this clone: The same CDR3 is also encoded by other DNA sequences in this sample. This rearrangement joins TRBV30 to TRBJ1-5; 8 bases agree with TRBD1. Germline V gives CDR1 GTSNPN, CDR2 SVGIG (reference sequence). This CDR3 spans 14 amino acids. The ends lost 5 bases at V and 1 base at J; junction bases unmatched: 4. The CDR3 reads CAWSQGASNQPQHF. Written as DNA, the CDR3 is TGTGCCTGGTCCCAGGGGGCGAGCAATCAGCCCCAGCATTTT.

The CDR3 DNA follows: TGTGCCAGTAGTATTATTAGGGGCCAGAACACTGAAGCTTTCTTT. It codes for CASSIIRGQNTEAFF. The chain recombines TRBV19 with TRBJ1-1, with a possible D match to TRBD1 (5 bases). Germline CDR1 LNHDA, CDR2 SQIVND (reference sequence). V was clipped by 3 bases and J by 1 base, with 12 bases between them. The CDR3 sequence is 15 residues long.

The chain uses TRBV10-2 and TRBJ2-7; the match to TRBD1 covers 9 bases. The trim removed 2 bases at V and 2 bases at J, leaving 1 base unmatched. CDR3 length equals 14 residues. CDR1 and CDR2 from the germline V gene are WSHSY and SAAADI. The CDR3 sequence is CASSERTGAYEQYF. The CDR3 DNA reads as TGCGCCAGCAGTGAGCGGACAGGGGCCTACGAGCAGTACTTC.

The chain employs TRBV5-1 and TRBJ2-3; 7 positions match TRBD1. With V trimmed by 5 bases and J by 1 base, 7 bases remained unmatched. Germline CDR1 and CDR2: SGHRS and YFSETQ. The CDR3 contains 15 residues. The CDR3 sequence is CASSNRGLGTDTQYF. CDR3 bases: TGCGCCAGCAGTAATAGGGGGCTGGGCACAGATACGCAGTATTTT.

The V gene is TRBV5-1, the J gene TRBJ1-5; the D gene is possibly TRBD1 (5 bases). CDR1 and CDR2 from the germline V gene are SGHRS and YFSETQ. The CDR3 consists of 15 residues. Trimming removed 0 bases at V and 3 bases at J, with 10 bases between. CDR3 residues: CASSLEGGVNQPQHF. Written as DNA, the CDR3 is TGCGCCAGCAGCTTGGAAGGAGGGGTCAATCAGCCCCAGCATTTT. The full variable domain, rest sourced from reference TRBV5-1 and TRBJ1-5, is KAGVTQTPRYLIKTRGQQVTLSCSPISGHRSVSWYQQTPGQGLQFLFEYFSETQRNKGNFPGRFSGRQFSNSRSEMNVSTLELGDSALYLCASSLEGGVNQPQHFGDGTRLSIL.

The CDR3 coding sequence is TGTGCCAGCAGTTTTTGGGGGAGGCAAGAGACCCAGTACTTC. This gives the protein CASSFWGRQETQYF. This sequence joins TRBV28 and TRBJ2-5; maybe TRBD2 (6 bases). The CDR3 has 14 amino acids. CDR1 and CDR2 (germline): MDHEN, SYDVKM. V was trimmed by 3 bases and J by 2 bases, leaving 10 bases between them.

This clone has only a few counts. J is TRBJ2-2 and V is TRBV5-1, with 8 positions matching TRBD1. The V and J ends lost 2 bases and 5 bases, in that order; junction bases with no gene match: 5. The CDR3 loop spans 15 amino acids. CDR1 and CDR2 from the germline V gene are SGHRS and YFSETQ. The CDR3 protein is CASSFSTGGTGELFF. In nucleotides, the CDR3 is TGCGCCAGCAGCTTTTCAACAGGGGGGACCGGGGAGCTGTTTTTT.

The V and J genes are TRBV7-9 and TRBJ2-5, with 7 bases lining up with TRBD1. The CDR3 contains 15 residues. V lost 5 bases, J lost 4 bases, and 10 bases stayed unmatched. CDR1 SEHNR and CDR2 FQNEAQ come from the germline V gene (reference sequence). CDR3 in amino acids: CASSVRQGRAETQYF. CDR3 sequence (DNA): TGTGCCAGCAGCGTACGACAGGGTCGGGCAGAGACCCAGTACTTC.

This clone was counted a single time. V gene TRBV11-3 combines with J gene TRBJ2-7; perhaps TRBD1 as D (6 bases). Between the trimmed V and J ends, which lost 5 bases and 2 bases, there was a span of 13 bases. Looked up from germline, CDR1 is SGHNT and CDR2 is YENEEA. The CDR3 covers 14 residues. CDR3 in DNA: TGTGCCAGCAGCCCCTCAGGGGCAACCTACGAGCAGTACTTC. Translation gives CASSPSGATYEQYF.

The rearrangement links TRBV29-1 to TRBJ1-1; 7 nucleotides match TRBD1. V shed 7 bases, J shed 8 bases, and the junction held 7 bases outside the gene matches. Germline-derived CDR1 and CDR2 are SQVTM and ANQGSEA. CDR3 length: 11 amino acids. CDR3 nucleotides: TGCAGCGCCGCGGACAGGTTCGAAGCTTTCTTT. Translating gives CSAADRFEAFF.

The chain employs TRBV2 and TRBJ1-2; 7 bases are a match to TRBD1. The J segment lost 3 bases and the V segment lost 0 bases, leaving 10 bases of the junction unmatched. This CDR3 is 17 amino acids long. Germline lookup yields CDR1 SNHLY and CDR2 FYNNEI. CDR3 loop: CASSEALRAGGYYGYTF. In DNA, the CDR3 is TGTGCCAGCAGTGAAGCTCTTCGGGCAGGGGGTTACTATGGCTACACCTTC.

The gene calls are TRBV29-1 and TRBJ2-7, with D hard to call. The CDR3 is made up of 14 amino acids. The germline V gene has CDR1 SQVTM and CDR2 ANQGSEA. Between the trimmed V and J ends, which lost 4 bases and 4 bases, there was a span of 17 bases. CDR3 protein: CSVVPSGYAYEQYF. DNA for the CDR3: TGCAGCGTTGTCCCGTCGGGTTATGCGTACGAGCAGTACTTC.

In nucleotides, the CDR3 is TGTGCCAGCAGCGTAGTGTCAGGCAACGTCTATGGCTACACCTTC. Translating it yields CASSVVSGNVYGYTF. The chain has TRBV9 and TRBJ1-2; D remains ambiguous. The CDR3 is made up of 15 amino acids. Between the trimmed V and J ends, which lost 0 bases and 4 bases, there was a span of 13 bases. The germline gives CDR1 SGDLS, CDR2 YYNGEE.

The chain combines TRBV5-1 with TRBJ2-1, with 11 bases aligning to TRBD2. The CDR3 consists of 16 residues. Germline V gene lookup returns CDR1 SGHRS and CDR2 YFSETQ. Trimming at V came to 4 bases and at J to 3 bases, leaving 6 bases not matched to a gene. CDR3 coding DNA: TGCGCCAGCAGCCCGCTAGGGACTAGCGGCTACAATGAGCAGTTCTTC. Translating it yields CASSPLGTSGYNEQFF.

The genes are TRBV6-5 and TRBJ1-2, with a possible D match to TRBD1 (6 bases). The CDR3 runs to 13 residues. CDR1 MNHEY and CDR2 SVGAGI come from the germline V gene. Trimming stripped 3 bases from V and 7 bases from J, with 12 bases between. The CDR3 here is CASSYGGAFGYTF. The DNA for the CDR3 is TGTGCCAGCAGTTATGGGGGGGCGTTTGGCTACACCTTC.

This clone showed up just once. This chain links TRBV7-9 with TRBJ2-5, with 10 nucleotides matching TRBD2. With 4 bases clipped from V and 5 bases from J, the junction kept 10 bases outside the gene matches. The CDR3 extends over 16 amino acids. The germline V gene has CDR1 SEHNR and CDR2 FQNEAQ (reference sequence). The CDR3 nucleotides read TGTGCCAGCAGCTCCCCACCGGGACTAGCGAAGGAGACCCAGTACTTC. Translation gives CASSSPPGLAKETQYF.

V usage is TRBV7-8 and J usage is TRBJ1-2; D remains unclear. The germline V gene encodes CDR1 SGHVS and CDR2 FQNEAQ. The CDR3 sequence is 15 residues long. V was clipped by 5 bases and J by 0 bases, with 13 bases between them. The CDR3 here is CASSLRRGANYGYTF. In DNA form, the CDR3 reads TGTGCCAGCAGCCTCAGACGCGGGGCTAACTATGGCTACACCTTC. The whole variable domain, filled in from reference TRBV7-8 and TRBJ1-2, reads GAGVSQSPRYKVAKRGQDVALRCDPISGHVSLFWYQQALGQGPEFLTYFQNEAQLDKSGLPSDRFFAERPEGSVSTLKIQRTQQEDSAVYLCASSLRRGANYGYTFGSGTRLTVV.

Notes on this clone: Other DNA sequences in the sample encode the same CDR3. The genes are TRBV29-1 and TRBJ1-4; TRBD1 is a possible D gene (6 bases). Trimming left V 5 bases short and J 1 base short, with 14 bases between. Germline V gene sequence: CDR1 SQVTM, CDR2 ANQGSEA. There are 15 residues in the CDR3. CDR3 bases: TGCAGCGTTAGGGGGGGGGTCGAAACTAATGAAAAACTGTTTTTT. Protein: CSVRGGVETNEKLFF.

J is TRBJ1-1 and V is TRBV6-5; no clear D gene. Germline CDR1 MNHEY, CDR2 SVGAGI. The CDR3 spans 14 residues. Trimming took off 7 bases at V and 3 bases at J, with 15 bases between the two ends. The CDR3 loop reads CASIRRGGDTEAFF. CDR3 bases: TGTGCCAGCATCCGACGAGGAGGCGACACTGAAGCTTTCTTT.

This clone has a single count. The rearrangement uses TRBV10-2 and TRBJ1-1, with D possibly TRBD1 on 6 matching bases. Germline V gene data show CDR1 as WSHSY and CDR2 as SAAADI. This CDR3 contains 12 residues. V lost 7 bases, J lost 4 bases, and 10 bases lay in between. This CDR3 reads CASTPGATEAFF. CDR3 DNA sequence: TGCGCCAGCACGCCAGGGGCCACTGAAGCTTTCTTT.